These 3 T cell receptor beta chains share one sample of origin, sequenced in a study of siplizumab effects on memory and regulatory T cells. TCRdb keeps only in-frame clones here, not all; method: immunoSEQ multiplex PCR. Of around 65,000 clones in the sample, approximately 79% were seen once. Sequenced sample: memory CD4+ T cells sorted from blood. The receptors here all came from a human donor in good health.

This clone was seen only once. V and J are TRBV12-5 and TRBJ2-2; D perhaps matches TRBD1 (5 bases). Germline CDR1 and CDR2: LGHNT and FRNRAP. V was clipped by 6 bases and J by 5 bases, with 7 bases between them. This CDR3 spans 12 amino acids. CDR3 sequence (DNA): TGTGCTAGTGGCAGGGAAACCGGGGAGCTGTTTTTT. Residues: CASGRETGELFF.

The CDR3 DNA sequence: TGCGCCAGCAGCTTGTCCCAGACTAGCGGAGTTACGCAGTATTTT. Translation gives CASSLSQTSGVTQYF. The genes are TRBV5-1 and TRBJ2-3; TRBD2 matches at 9 bases. CDR1 and CDR2 from the germline V gene are SGHRS and YFSETQ. The CDR3 extends over 15 amino acids. Losses at the gene ends were 1 base for V and 8 bases for J; bases not matched to a gene: 8.

In this sample, this clone turned up once. The rearrangement links TRBV15 to TRBJ1-4; possibly TRBD1 for D (6 bases). The CDR3 has 13 residues. V gave up 5 bases and J gave up 8 bases, with 12 bases separating them. Germline V gene lookup returns CDR1 LNHNV and CDR2 YYDKDF (reference sequence). The CDR3 loop is CATSGRTAEKLFF. Here the CDR3 DNA reads TGTGCCACCAGCGGAAGGACAGCGGAAAAACTGTTTTTT.